This T cell receptor (beta chain) was profiled in a study of blood T cell repertoires in COVID-19 (dated by TCRdb to about 2020). For the study in its entirety: Collaborator samples came from the United States, Italy and Spain and covered acute and convalescent phases of COVID-19. The material from the prospective study consisted of cDNA or gDNA derived from T cells, B-cell-depleted T cells, or PBMCs. The dataset comprised deeply sampled blood TCRbeta repertoires from subjects exposed to, actively infected with, or recovered from COVID-19. A freely available public database, intended as a resource for researchers studying the immune response to SARS-CoV-2, is where the repertoires were released. Samples came from the ongoing ImmuneRACE study (first 160 participants) plus 1,254 subjects from 6 global collaborators. Nearly every sample came with metadata listing a de-identified subject ID, COVID-19 status, age in years and sex. HLA class I and class II types, where available, came from metadata supplied by the sample provider rather than from assay-based typing. The full study reports these points: How much clinical and demographic metadata was included differed by source and by participant, and the metadata was provided uncurated.

V trim: 4 bases; J trim: 1 base; unmatched bases: 10. The CDR3 starts with the cysteine, ends with the phenylalanine, and has 16 residues. The retained sequence is limited to the CDR3, 48 bases, with the frame set at the first base. According to the germline V gene, CDR1 reads SGHRS and CDR2 reads YFSETQ. Collaborating institutions collected whole blood in K2EDTA tubes following their own protocols. For TCRbeta analysis, collaborators shipped samples in one of three forms: frozen whole blood, isolated PBMCs, or DNA extracted from either of those sample types. On this clone: Its antigen target is currently unknown. Within one base of it there is no much larger clone, and no base qualities were kept.

TCRbeta CDR3 regions were amplified from genomic DNA by means of the immunoSEQ Assay, a bias-controlled multiplex PCR. On the study's bioinformatics: The number of nucleated cells in each sample was estimated by amplification of reference gene primers within the assay. To quantify the absolute abundance of each unique TCRbeta CDR3 rearrangement, sequence reads were collapsed and filtered. For each sample, productive Simpson clonality was calculated as the square root of Simpson's diversity index across productive rearrangements. The table comes from immuneACCESS by way of TCRdb, which keeps in-frame sequences with V and J called. Part of the clones is missing from these tables; in studies checked, under half for an unresolved V gene and the rest for unknown reasons. V, J and clone size are those of that table, while D and trimming were read from the DNA. Here the sample has more than 150,000 clones; roughly nine tenths occur a single time. The biggest ten clones account for about 7% of the sample.

The sequencing sample was made of peripheral blood. The clonotype comes from a man aged 35 to 55 with acute or convalescent COVID-19. The rearrangement combines TRBV5-1 with TRBJ1-1, with 7 central nucleotides matching TRBD1. The base sequence is TGCGCCAGCAGCCCTGCCCTGACAGGGACGAACACTGAAGCTTTCTTT. It codes for CASSPALTGTNTEAFF.